This T cell receptor (beta chain) was identified in a study of cytomegalovirus exposure and HLA in healthy donors. Study details: An analysis done earlier identified about 120 million unique TCR beta sequences from about 180 million T cells.

The germline V gene has CDR1 MNHNS and CDR2 SASEGT. V was clipped by 5 bases and J by 9 bases, with 5 bases between them. This CDR3 comprises 10 residues. Study outcomes and limitations: A missense DCLRE1C variant was associated with V- and J-gene trimming of TCR beta chains in a later analysis, and an independent cohort replicated the association. TCR beta chains numbering about 160 were designated cytomegalovirus-associated.

Note on this clone: Antigen unknown.

PCR involved 60 Vbeta and 13 Jbeta primers. Original data processing: Unique TCR beta chains totaled 80 million to 100 million in a later count, with roughly 12 million of them shared. The method was immunoSEQ multiplex PCR; TCRdb's version includes in-frame clones alone and lacks a portion of them. The V and J calls and clone size were taken over from that table, and D and trimming were inferred from the DNA. In all, the sample yields about 140,000 clones. The source material was PBMCs. This receptor was identified in a woman younger than 30 in good health and CMV-seronegative. The genes are TRBV6-1 and TRBJ2-1; unclear D gene. The CDR3 loop is CASSSGEQFF. CDR3 coding DNA: TGTGCCAGCAGTTCCGGTGAGCAGTTCTTC.